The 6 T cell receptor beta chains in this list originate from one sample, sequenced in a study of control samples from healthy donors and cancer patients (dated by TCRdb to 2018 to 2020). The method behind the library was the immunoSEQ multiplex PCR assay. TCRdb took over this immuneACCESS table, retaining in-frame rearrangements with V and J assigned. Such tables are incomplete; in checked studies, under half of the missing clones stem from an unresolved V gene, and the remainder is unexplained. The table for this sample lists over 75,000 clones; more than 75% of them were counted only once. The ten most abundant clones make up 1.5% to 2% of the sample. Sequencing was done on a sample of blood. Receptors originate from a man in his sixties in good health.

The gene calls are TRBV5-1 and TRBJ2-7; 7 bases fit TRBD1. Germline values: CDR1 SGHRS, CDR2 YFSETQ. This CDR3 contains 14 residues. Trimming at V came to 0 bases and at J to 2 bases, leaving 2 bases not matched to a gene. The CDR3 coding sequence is TGCGCCAGCAGCTTGGGGGACAGAGCCTACGAGCAGTACTTC. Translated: CASSLGDRAYEQYF.

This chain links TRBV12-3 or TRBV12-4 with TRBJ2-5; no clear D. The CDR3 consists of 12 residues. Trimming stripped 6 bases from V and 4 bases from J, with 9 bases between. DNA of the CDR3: TGTGCCAGCAGAGAGACGGGAGAGACCCAGTACTTC. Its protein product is CASRETGETQYF.

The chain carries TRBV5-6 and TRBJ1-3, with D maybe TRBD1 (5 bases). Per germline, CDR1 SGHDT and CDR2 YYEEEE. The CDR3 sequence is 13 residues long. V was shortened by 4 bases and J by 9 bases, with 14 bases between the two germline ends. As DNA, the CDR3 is TGTGCCAGCAGCCAGATTCAAGGGACCACCATATATTTT. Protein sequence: CASSQIQGTTIYF.

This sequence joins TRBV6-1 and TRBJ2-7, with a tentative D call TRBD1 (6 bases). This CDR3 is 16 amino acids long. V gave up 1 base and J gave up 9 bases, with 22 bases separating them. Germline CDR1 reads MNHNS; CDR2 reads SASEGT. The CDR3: CASSEGIGQWDNRQYF. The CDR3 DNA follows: TGTGCCAGCAGTGAAGGGATAGGCCAGTGGGACAATAGGCAGTACTTC.

The CDR3 DNA follows: TGTGCCGGGGGGGAGGTGGCGTATTCACCCCTCCACTTT. Translated: CAGGEVAYSPLHF. The rearrangement uses TRBV6-6 and TRBJ1-6; D is possibly TRBD1 (5 bases). CDR1 and CDR2 (germline): MNHNY, SVGAGI (reference sequence). CDR3 length: 13 residues. V lost 11 bases and J 8 bases, leaving 16 bases between the germline ends.

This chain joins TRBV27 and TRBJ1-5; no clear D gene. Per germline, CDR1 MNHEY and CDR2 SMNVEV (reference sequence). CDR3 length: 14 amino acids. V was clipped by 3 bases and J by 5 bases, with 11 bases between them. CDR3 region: CASSFRSPDQPQHF. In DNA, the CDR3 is TGTGCCAGCAGTTTCCGTTCTCCTGATCAGCCCCAGCATTTT.